This TCR beta chain is from a study of T cell responses to AZD1222 COVID-19 vaccine. Comments on this clone: The antigen remains unidentified.

TCRdb's table, derived via immunoSEQ multiplex PCR, lists solely in-frame clones and lacks some. The sample yields 65,000 to 80,000 clones, about 91% seen once. Germline CDR1 reads GTSNPN; CDR2 reads SVGIG (reference sequence). The CDR3 contains 13 residues. J was trimmed by 6 bases and V by 3 bases; bases with no gene match: 2. Study conclusions and caveats: Samples come after the peak T cell response, not at day 14. A reported finding is that nearly half of spike-specific TCRs target unmutated variant regions. Donors were largely white British and mainly female; clonal diversity was possibly underestimated. Distributed over spike, vaccine-associated CD4 TCRs predominated at 160-218 and 743-854.

Source: peripheral blood, taken on day 0 of MenACWY control vaccination. This sequence was found in an adult in good health. The chain links TRBV30 to TRBJ1-4; 9 nucleotides match TRBD1. For the CDR3, the DNA is TGTGCCTGGAGGGGACAGGGCTATGAAAAACTGTTTTTT. Encoded protein: CAWRGQGYEKLFF.